This entry is about one TCR beta chain. Its target is unknown. This entry comes from a study of human T cells and chemical hapten exposure. Findings of the study overall: TCRs exceeding a frequency of 1 in 1000 stayed unchanged under DPC sensitization. Expanded TCRs created a significantly greater count of big CDR3 similarity clusters than controls did.

V was pared by 0 bases and J by 4 bases, with 9 bases between. The CDR3 has 14 residues. Germline-derived CDR1 and CDR2 are MNHEY and SVGEGT. The library gave individual cDNA molecules unique molecular identifiers. TCRdb ran MiXCR on the RACE reads and lists one entry per CDR3 protein. The table records about 69,000 distinct CDR3 sequences, about 32% of them present only once. Time point of the sample: patch test 1, 2 weeks after DPC sensitization. Treatment denoted: therapeutic diphenylcyclopropenone sensitization with weekly scalp DPC. Whole blood that had not been fractionated was the source of extracted total RNA.

The sequence was obtained from a man aged 35 to 55 with alopecia areata. Some clones in this sample may be carry-over from other donors' samples. The input for sequencing was whole blood, taken in connection with sensitization to the hapten diphenylcyclopropenone (DPC). The chain uses TRBV6-2 or TRBV6-3 and TRBJ1-2; possibly TRBD1 for D (6 bases). CDR3 DNA sequence: TGTGCCAGCAGTTACTCTACAGGGCCCTATGGCTACACCTTC. It encodes CASSYSTGPYGYTF.